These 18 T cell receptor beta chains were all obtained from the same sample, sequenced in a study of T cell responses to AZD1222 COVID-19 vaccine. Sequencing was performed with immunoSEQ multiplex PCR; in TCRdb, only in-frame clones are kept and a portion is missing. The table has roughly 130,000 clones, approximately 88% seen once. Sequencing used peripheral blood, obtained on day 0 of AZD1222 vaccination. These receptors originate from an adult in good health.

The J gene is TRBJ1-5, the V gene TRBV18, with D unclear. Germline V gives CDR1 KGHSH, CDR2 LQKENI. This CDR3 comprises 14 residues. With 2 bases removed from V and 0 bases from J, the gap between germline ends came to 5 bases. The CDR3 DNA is TGTGCCAGCTCACCAGCTCATAGCAATCAGCCCCAGCATTTT. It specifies CASSPAHSNQPQHF.

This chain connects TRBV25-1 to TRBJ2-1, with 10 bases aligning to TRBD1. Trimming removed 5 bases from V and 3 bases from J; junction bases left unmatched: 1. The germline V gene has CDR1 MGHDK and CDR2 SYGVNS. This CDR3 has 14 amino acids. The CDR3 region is CASSRTGGYNEQFF. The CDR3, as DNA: TGTGCCAGCAGTCGGACAGGGGGCTACAATGAGCAGTTCTTC.

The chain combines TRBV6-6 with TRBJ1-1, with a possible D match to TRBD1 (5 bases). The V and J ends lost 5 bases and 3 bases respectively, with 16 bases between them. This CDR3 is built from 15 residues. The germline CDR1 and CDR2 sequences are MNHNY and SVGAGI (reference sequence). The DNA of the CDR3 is TGTGCCAGCAGTCCCCGAGGGGTTTTGGACACTGAAGCTTTCTTT. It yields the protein CASSPRGVLDTEAFF.

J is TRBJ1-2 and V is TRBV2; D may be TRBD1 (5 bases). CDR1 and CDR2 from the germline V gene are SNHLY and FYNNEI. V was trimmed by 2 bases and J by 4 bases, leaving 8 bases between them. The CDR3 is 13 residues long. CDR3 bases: TGTGCCAGCAGTGAATCAGGGACCTATGGCTACACCTTC. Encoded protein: CASSESGTYGYTF.

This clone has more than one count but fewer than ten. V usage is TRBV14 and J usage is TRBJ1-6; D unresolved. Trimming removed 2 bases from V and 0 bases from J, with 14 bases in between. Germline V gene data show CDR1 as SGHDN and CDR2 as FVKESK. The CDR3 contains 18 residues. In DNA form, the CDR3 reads TGTGCCAGCAGCCAAAAAGGAGGGCCCAGCTCCTATAATTCACCCCTCCACTTT. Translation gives CASSQKGGPSSYNSPLHF.

CDR3 protein: CASSLVGLAWNEQFF. The CDR3 region has the DNA TGCGCCAGCAGCTTGGTTGGACTAGCGTGGAATGAGCAGTTCTTC. The chain is built from TRBV5-1 and TRBJ2-1, with 9 bases that match TRBD2. Germline V gene lookup returns CDR1 SGHRS and CDR2 YFSETQ. This CDR3 is 15 amino acids long. Trimming cost V 0 bases and J 7 bases; bases outside gene matches: 5.

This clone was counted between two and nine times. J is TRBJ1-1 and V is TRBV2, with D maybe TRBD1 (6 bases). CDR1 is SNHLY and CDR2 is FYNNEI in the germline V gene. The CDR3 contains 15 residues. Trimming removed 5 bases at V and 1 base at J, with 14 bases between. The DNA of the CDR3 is TGTGCCAGCAGTCATACTCCGACAGGGAACACTGAAGCTTTCTTT. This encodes CASSHTPTGNTEAFF.

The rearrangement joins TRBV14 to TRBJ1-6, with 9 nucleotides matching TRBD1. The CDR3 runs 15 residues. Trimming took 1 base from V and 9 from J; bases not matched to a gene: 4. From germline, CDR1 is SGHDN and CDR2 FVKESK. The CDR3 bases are TGTGCCAGCAGCCAAGCCACAGGGGGCGGTTCACCCCTCCACTTT. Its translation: CASSQATGGGSPLHF.

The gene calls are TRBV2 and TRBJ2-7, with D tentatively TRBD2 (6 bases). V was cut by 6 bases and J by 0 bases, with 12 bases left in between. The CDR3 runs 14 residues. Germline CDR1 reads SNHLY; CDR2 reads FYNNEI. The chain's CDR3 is CASSDGGSSYEQYF. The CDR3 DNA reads TGTGCCAGCAGCGACGGGGGTAGCTCCTACGAGCAGTACTTC. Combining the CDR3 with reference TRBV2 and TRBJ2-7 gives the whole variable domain EPEVTQTPSHQVTQMGQEVILRCVPISNHLYFYWYRQILGQKVEFLVSFYNNEISEKSEIFDDQFSVERPDGSNFTLKIRSTKLEDSAMYFCASSDGGSSYEQYFGPGTRLTVT.

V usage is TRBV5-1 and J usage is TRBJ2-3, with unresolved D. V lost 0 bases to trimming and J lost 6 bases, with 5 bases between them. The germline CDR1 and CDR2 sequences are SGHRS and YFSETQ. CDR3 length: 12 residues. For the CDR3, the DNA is TGCGCCAGCAGCTTGGTTTGGGATACGCAGTATTTT. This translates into CASSLVWDTQYF.

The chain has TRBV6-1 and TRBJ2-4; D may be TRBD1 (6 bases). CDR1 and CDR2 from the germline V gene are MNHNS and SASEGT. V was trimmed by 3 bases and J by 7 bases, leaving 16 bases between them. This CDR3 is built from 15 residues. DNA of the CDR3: TGTGCCAGCAGTGACCTGACAGGCTTGAGGAACATTCAGTACTTC. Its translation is CASSDLTGLRNIQYF.

CDR3 bases: TGTGCCAGCAGTGACTCCGGGACAGGGAGTGTAGGCAATCAGCCCCAGCATTTT. It yields the protein CASSDSGTGSVGNQPQHF. This rearrangement joins TRBV27 to TRBJ1-5; 9 bases are shared with TRBD1. This CDR3 region has 18 residues. CDR1 is MNHEY and CDR2 is SMNVEV in the germline V gene (reference sequence). After removal of 5 bases from V and 2 bases from J, the junction contained 13 bases not matched to a gene.

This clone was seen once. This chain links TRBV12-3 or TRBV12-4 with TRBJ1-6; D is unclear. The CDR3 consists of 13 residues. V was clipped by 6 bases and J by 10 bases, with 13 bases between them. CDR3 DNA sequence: TGTGCCAGCAGACCACTCCCTTCATCACCCCTCCACTTT. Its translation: CASRPLPSSPLHF.

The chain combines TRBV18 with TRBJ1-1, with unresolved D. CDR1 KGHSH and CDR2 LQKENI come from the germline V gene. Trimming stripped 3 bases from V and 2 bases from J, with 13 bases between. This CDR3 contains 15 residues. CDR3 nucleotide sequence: TGTGCCAGCTCACCGGTATTTCAGTCTAACACTGAAGCTTTCTTT. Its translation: CASSPVFQSNTEAFF.

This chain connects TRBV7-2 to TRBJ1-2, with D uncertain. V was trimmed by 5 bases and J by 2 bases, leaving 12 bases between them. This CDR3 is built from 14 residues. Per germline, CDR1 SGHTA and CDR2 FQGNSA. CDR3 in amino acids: CASSPGAKNYGYTF. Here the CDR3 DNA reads TGTGCCAGCAGCCCCGGAGCCAAGAACTATGGCTACACCTTC.

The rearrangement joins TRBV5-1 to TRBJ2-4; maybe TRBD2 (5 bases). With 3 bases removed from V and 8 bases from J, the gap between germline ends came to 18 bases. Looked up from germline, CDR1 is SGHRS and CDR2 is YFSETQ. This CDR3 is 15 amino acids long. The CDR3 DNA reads TGCGCCAGCAGCTCGGACGGCCCGAGGGTAGACATTCAGTACTTC. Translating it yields CASSSDGPRVDIQYF.

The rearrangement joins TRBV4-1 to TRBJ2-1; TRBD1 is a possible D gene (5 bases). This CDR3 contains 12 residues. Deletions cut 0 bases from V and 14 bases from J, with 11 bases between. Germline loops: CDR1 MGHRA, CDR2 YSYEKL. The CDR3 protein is CASSQEIGAEFF. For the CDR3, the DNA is TGCGCCAGCAGCCAAGAAATAGGGGCTGAGTTCTTC.

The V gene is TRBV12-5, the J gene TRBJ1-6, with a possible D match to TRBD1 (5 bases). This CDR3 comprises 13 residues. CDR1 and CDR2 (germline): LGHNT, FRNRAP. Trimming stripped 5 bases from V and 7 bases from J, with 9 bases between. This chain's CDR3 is CASGPGLNSPLHF. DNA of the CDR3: TGTGCTAGTGGTCCAGGGTTGAATTCACCCCTCCACTTT.